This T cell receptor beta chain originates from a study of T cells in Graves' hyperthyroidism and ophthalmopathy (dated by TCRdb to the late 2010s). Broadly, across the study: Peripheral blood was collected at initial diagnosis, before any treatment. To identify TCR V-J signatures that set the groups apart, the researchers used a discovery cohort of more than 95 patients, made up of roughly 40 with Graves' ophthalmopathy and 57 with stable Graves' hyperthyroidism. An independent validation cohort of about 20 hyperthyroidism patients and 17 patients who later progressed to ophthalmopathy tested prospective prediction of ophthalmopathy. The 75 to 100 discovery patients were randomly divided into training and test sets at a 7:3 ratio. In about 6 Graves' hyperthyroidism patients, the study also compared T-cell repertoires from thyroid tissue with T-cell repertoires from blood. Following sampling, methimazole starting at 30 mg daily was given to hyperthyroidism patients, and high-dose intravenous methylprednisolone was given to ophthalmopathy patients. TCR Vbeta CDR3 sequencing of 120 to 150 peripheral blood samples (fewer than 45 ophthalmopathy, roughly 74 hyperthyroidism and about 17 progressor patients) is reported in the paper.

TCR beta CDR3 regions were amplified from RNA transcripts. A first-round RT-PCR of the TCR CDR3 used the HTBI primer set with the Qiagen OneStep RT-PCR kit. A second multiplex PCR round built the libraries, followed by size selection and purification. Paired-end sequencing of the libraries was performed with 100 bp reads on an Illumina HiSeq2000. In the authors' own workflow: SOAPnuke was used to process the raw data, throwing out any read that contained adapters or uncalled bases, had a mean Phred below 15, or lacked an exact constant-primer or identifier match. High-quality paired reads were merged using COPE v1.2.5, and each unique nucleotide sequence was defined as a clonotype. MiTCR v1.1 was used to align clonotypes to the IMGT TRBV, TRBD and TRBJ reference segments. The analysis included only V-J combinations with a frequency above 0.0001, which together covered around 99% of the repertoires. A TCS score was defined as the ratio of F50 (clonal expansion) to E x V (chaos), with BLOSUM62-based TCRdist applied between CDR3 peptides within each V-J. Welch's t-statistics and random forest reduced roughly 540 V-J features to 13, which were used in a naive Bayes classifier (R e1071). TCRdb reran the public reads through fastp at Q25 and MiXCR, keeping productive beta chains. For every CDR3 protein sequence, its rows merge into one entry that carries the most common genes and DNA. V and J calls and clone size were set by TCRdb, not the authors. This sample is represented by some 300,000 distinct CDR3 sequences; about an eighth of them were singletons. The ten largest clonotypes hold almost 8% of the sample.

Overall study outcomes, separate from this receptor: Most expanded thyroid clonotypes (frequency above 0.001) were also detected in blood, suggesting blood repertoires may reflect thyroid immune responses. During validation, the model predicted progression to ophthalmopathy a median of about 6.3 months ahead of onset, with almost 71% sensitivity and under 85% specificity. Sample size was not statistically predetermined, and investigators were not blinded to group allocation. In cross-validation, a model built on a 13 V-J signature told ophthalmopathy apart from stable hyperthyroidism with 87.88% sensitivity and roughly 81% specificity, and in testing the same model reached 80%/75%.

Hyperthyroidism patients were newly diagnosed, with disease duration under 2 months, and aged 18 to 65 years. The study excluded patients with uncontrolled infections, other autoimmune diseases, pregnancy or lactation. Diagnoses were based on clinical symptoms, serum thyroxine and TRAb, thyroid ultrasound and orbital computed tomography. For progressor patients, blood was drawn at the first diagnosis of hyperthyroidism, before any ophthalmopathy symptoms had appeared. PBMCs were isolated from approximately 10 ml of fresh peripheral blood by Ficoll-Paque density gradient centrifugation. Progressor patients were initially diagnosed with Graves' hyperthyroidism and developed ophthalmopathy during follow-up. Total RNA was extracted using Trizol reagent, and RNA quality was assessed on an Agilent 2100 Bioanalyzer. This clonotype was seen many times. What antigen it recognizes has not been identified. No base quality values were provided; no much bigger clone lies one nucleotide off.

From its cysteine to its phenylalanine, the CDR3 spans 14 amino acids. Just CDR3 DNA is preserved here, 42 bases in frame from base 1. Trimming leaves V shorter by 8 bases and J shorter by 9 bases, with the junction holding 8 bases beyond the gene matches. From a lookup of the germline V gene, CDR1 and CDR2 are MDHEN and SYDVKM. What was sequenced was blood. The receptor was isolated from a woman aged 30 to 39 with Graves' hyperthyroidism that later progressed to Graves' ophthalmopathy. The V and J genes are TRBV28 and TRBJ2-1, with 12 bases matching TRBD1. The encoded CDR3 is CASLTGTGGVEQFF. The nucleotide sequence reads TGTGCCAGCTTAACCGGGACAGGGGGCGTTGAGCAGTTCTTC. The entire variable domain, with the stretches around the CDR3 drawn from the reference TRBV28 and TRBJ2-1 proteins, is DVKVTQSSRYLVKRTGEKVFLECVQDMDHENMFWYRQDPGLGLRLIYFSYDVKMKEKGDIPEGYSVSREKKERFSLILESASTNQTSMYLCASLTGTGGVEQFFGPGTRLTVL.